Following are 25 T cell receptor beta chains from one sample sequenced in a study of Ad26.COV2.S vaccination and SARS-CoV-2 variants. Treatment given: around 19 received Ad26.COV2.S at low or high dose, single or two shots; about 5 received placebo; per-sample allocation not given. On day 63 after the first injection, vaccine and placebo recipients gave samples. Generated by immunoSEQ multiplex PCR, the TCRdb table keeps only in-frame clones and is missing some. The data hold hundreds of thousands of clones, with more than 80% observed a single time. Here the sequenced sample was peripheral blood, taken in a trial of Ad26.COV2.S vaccine versus placebo. The source is a person aged 18 to 65 who received the Ad26.COV2.S COVID-19 vaccine or a placebo.

Comments on this clone: In the same sample, other DNA sequences code for this CDR3. The chain combines TRBV10-3 with TRBJ2-5, with 7 bases identical to TRBD2. Germline CDR1 ENHRY, CDR2 SYGVKD. There are 14 residues in the CDR3. J gave up 3 bases and V 0 bases, and 1 base lay outside the gene matches. In DNA form, the CDR3 reads TGTGCCATCAGTGAGTCGGGAGGGGAAGAGACCCAGTACTTC. Its translation is CAISESGGEETQYF.

This sequence joins TRBV18 and TRBJ2-7; D uncertain. V was cut by 3 bases and J by 12 bases, with 18 bases left in between. CDR3 length: 13 residues. Germline loops: CDR1 KGHSH, CDR2 LQKENI. The DNA of the CDR3 is TGTGCCAGCTCACCCCCCGTCCCGCTAGTGCGGTACTTC. Amino acids: CASSPPVPLVRYF.

The J gene is TRBJ1-2, the V gene TRBV5-1; 9 bases fit TRBD1. The CDR3 extends over 14 amino acids. The ends lost 3 bases at V and 6 bases at J; junction bases unmatched: 6. Germline values: CDR1 SGHRS, CDR2 YFSETQ. The CDR3 region has the DNA TGCGCCAGCAGCTCCGGGACAGGGATGGATGGCTACACCTTC. Amino acids: CASSSGTGMDGYTF.

This chain uses TRBV10-1 with TRBJ2-1, with D perhaps TRBD2 (6 bases). V was trimmed by 3 bases and J by 5 bases, leaving 11 bases between them. From germline, CDR1 is WNHNN and CDR2 SYGVQD (reference sequence). CDR3 length: 14 residues. The CDR3 DNA follows: TGCGCCAGCAGTGACGGGACTGGAAACAATGAGCAGTTCTTC. It is translated as CASSDGTGNNEQFF.

The chain recombines TRBV7-8 with TRBJ1-4; perhaps TRBD1 as D (5 bases). Germline V gives CDR1 SGHVS, CDR2 FQNEAQ. The CDR3 sequence is 17 residues long. The V gene lost 5 bases and the J gene lost 6 bases, with 22 bases spanning the gap. As DNA, the CDR3 is TGTGCCAGCAGCCCTATAAAGCAGGGAACGAGGGATGAAAAACTGTTTTTT. Translated: CASSPIKQGTRDEKLFF.

The genes are TRBV6-5 and TRBJ1-2, with D tentatively TRBD1 (5 bases). V was pared by 6 bases and J by 2 bases, with 10 bases between. Germline V lookup: CDR1 MNHEY, CDR2 SVGAGI. CDR3 length: 13 residues. The CDR3, as DNA: TGTGCCAGCAGCCGTGGGGGGAACTATGGCTACACCTTC. Amino acids: CASSRGGNYGYTF.

V gene TRBV7-2 combines with J gene TRBJ2-5; D perhaps matches TRBD1 (5 bases). The CDR3 has 14 residues. CDR1 is SGHTA, CDR2 FQGNSA, per germline. Trimming left V 1 base short and J 1 base short, with 7 bases between. The CDR3 here is CASSLDRSQETQYF. CDR3 nucleotide sequence: TGTGCCAGCAGCTTAGACAGGTCCCAAGAGACCCAGTACTTC.

The V and J genes are TRBV12-3 or TRBV12-4 and TRBJ1-1, with D maybe TRBD1 (5 bases). The CDR3 runs to 13 residues. The V and J ends lost 5 bases and 4 bases respectively, with 11 bases between them. The CDR3 spells CASSKSGTTEAFF. The CDR3 coding sequence is TGTGCCAGCAGTAAGTCTGGGACCACTGAAGCTTTCTTT.

This clone was picked up one time. This chain joins TRBV13 and TRBJ1-2; D perhaps matches TRBD1 (6 bases). The CDR3 loop spans 16 amino acids. Trimming took 5 bases from V and 3 from J, leaving 19 bases between them. Germline-derived CDR1 and CDR2 are PRHDT and FYEKMQ (reference sequence). The CDR3 region is CASSPRRATGYYGYTF. The CDR3 DNA sequence: TGTGCCAGCAGCCCCCGGAGAGCGACAGGATACTATGGCTACACCTTC.

The rearrangement links TRBV7-8 to TRBJ1-1, with D possibly matching TRBD1 (5 bases). From germline, CDR1 is SGHVS and CDR2 FQNEAQ. The CDR3 has 15 residues. V dropped 3 bases and J dropped 1 base, with 12 bases sitting between them. The CDR3 DNA reads as TGTGCCAGCAGCTTTCAGGGAAGGACGAACACTGAAGCTTTCTTT. This translates into CASSFQGRTNTEAFF.

The V gene is TRBV18, the J gene TRBJ2-7, with D unresolved. The length of the CDR3 is 13 residues. V lost 4 bases and J lost 2, with 9 bases in between. Germline assignment: CDR1 KGHSH and CDR2 LQKENI. This CDR3 reads CASSRMQAYEQYF. Here the CDR3 DNA reads TGTGCCAGCTCACGAATGCAAGCCTACGAGCAGTACTTC.

This chain uses TRBV5-1 with TRBJ2-2, with 8 bases matching TRBD1. Trimming removed 4 bases from V and 7 bases from J; junction bases left unmatched: 3. The CDR3 length is 13 residues. Germline V gene sequence: CDR1 SGHRS, CDR2 YFSETQ. The CDR3 here is CASSPDRVGELFF. In nucleotides, the CDR3 is TGCGCCAGCAGCCCGGACAGGGTCGGGGAGCTGTTTTTT.

This chain joins TRBV6-2 or TRBV6-3 and TRBJ1-2; D perhaps matches TRBD1 (6 bases). V gave up 0 bases and J gave up 4 bases, with 12 bases separating them. The CDR3 is 15 amino acids. CDR1 is MNHEY and CDR2 is SVGEGT in the germline V gene. The CDR3 DNA follows: TGTGCCAGCAGTTACTCACTGCCAGGGGTCTATGGCTACACCTTC. It codes for CASSYSLPGVYGYTF.

This chain joins TRBV13 and TRBJ2-5; D possibly corresponds to TRBD1 (5 bases). Germline CDR1 is PRHDT and CDR2 is FYEKMQ (reference sequence). The CDR3 has 16 residues. V dropped 2 bases and J dropped 2 bases, with 15 bases sitting between them. The CDR3 here is CASSLRGAVKQETQYF. DNA for the CDR3: TGTGCCAGCAGCTTAAGGGGTGCGGTAAAACAAGAGACCCAGTACTTC. Using reference TRBV13 and TRBJ2-5 for the parts outside the CDR3, the full variable domain is AAGVIQSPRHLIKEKRETATLKCYPIPRHDTVYWYQQGPGQDPQFLISFYEKMQSDKGSIPDRFSAQQFSDYHSELNMSSLELGDSALYFCASSLRGAVKQETQYFGPGTRLLVL.

This clone was recorded a few times. The CDR3 DNA reads as TGTGCCAGCAGCCAGAGGGGGTCAAATGAAAAACTGTTTTTT. Translating gives CASSQRGSNEKLFF. V gene TRBV3-1 (or the pseudogene TRBV3-2) combines with J gene TRBJ1-4; D is perhaps TRBD1 (6 bases). V was pared by 3 bases and J by 5 bases, with 10 bases between. The CDR3 consists of 14 residues. CDR1 and CDR2 (germline): LGHDT, YNNKEL (reference sequence).

The rearrangement links TRBV6-6 to TRBJ1-1, with D perhaps TRBD1 (5 bases). This CDR3 region has 14 residues. Germline assignment: CDR1 MNHNY and CDR2 SVGAGI (reference sequence). With 2 bases removed from V and 0 bases from J, the gap between germline ends came to 7 bases. The DNA for the CDR3 is TGTGCCAGCAGTTACAGGGGAGTGAACACTGAAGCTTTCTTT. It encodes CASSYRGVNTEAFF.

A single count supports this clone. The chain combines TRBV6-1 with TRBJ2-1; 10 nucleotides agree with TRBD2. J gave up 1 base and V 0 bases, and 6 bases lay outside the gene matches. This CDR3 is 18 amino acids long. Germline V gene sequence: CDR1 MNHNS, CDR2 SASEGT. CDR3: CASSEAGSGRRSYNEQFF. CDR3 DNA sequence: TGTGCCAGCAGTGAAGCGGGTAGCGGGAGGCGGTCCTACAATGAGCAGTTCTTC.

The chain combines TRBV10-3 with TRBJ2-1; 8 nucleotides line up with TRBD2. The CDR3 loop spans 18 amino acids. The trim removed 0 bases at V and 3 bases at J, leaving 10 bases unmatched. CDR1 and CDR2 from the germline V gene are ENHRY and SYGVKD. CDR3 region: CAISESTLAGRLYNEQFF. CDR3 bases: TGTGCCATCAGTGAGTCGACCCTAGCGGGTCGACTCTACAATGAGCAGTTCTTC.

CDR3 protein: CASSQTGLTGELFF. CDR3 sequence (DNA): TGTGCCAGCTCACAGACAGGGTTGACCGGGGAGCTGTTTTTT. The V and J genes are TRBV18 and TRBJ2-2, with 7 bases identical to TRBD1. CDR1 is KGHSH and CDR2 is LQKENI in the germline V gene. CDR3 length: 14 amino acids. V shed 4 bases and J 5 bases; nucleotides not matched to a gene: 4.

J is TRBJ2-5 and V is TRBV24-1, with TRBD2 matching 7 bases. The CDR3 is 16 amino acids. The V gene's germline CDR1 is KGHDR and CDR2 SFDVKD. V lost 7 bases to trimming and J lost 0 bases; unmatched junction nucleotides: 10. The CDR3 DNA follows: TGTGCCACCAGCGGGGAGGGCGGGAGTTACCAAGAGACCCAGTACTTC. Protein: CATSGEGGSYQETQYF.

CDR3 in amino acids: CASKGVVGASQPQHF. The CDR3 bases are TGTGCCAGCAAGGGGGTAGTAGGGGCCTCTCAGCCCCAGCATTTT. The chain has TRBV6-5 and TRBJ1-5, with D possibly TRBD1 on 6 matching bases. Germline assignment: CDR1 MNHEY and CDR2 SVGAGI. The CDR3 sequence is 15 residues long. The V gene lost 7 bases and the J gene lost 6 bases, with 19 bases spanning the gap.

The chain links TRBV2 to TRBJ2-7; 8 nucleotides match TRBD1. The CDR3 covers 13 residues. Germline lookup yields CDR1 SNHLY and CDR2 FYNNEI. The V and J ends lost 10 bases and 1 base, in that order; junction bases with no gene match: 6. The CDR3 nucleotides are TGTGCCATTGAGACAGGGGAGTCCTACGAGCAGTACTTC. Amino acid sequence: CAIETGESYEQYF.

This sequence joins TRBV19 and TRBJ2-7, with TRBD1 identical over 7 bases. The CDR3 runs 16 residues. With 2 bases clipped from V and 6 bases from J, the junction kept 13 bases outside the gene matches. Germline assignment: CDR1 LNHDA and CDR2 SQIVND (reference sequence). The CDR3 loop reads CASSILRGQARVEQYF. CDR3 nucleotide sequence: TGTGCCAGTAGTATACTCCGCGGACAGGCCCGTGTCGAGCAGTACTTC.

This clone was seen just once. The chain couples TRBV7-2 to TRBJ2-2, with 14 nucleotides matching TRBD2. The CDR3 is made up of 15 amino acids. The trim removed 4 bases at V and 8 bases at J, leaving 3 bases unmatched. The germline CDR1 and CDR2 sequences are SGHTA and FQGNSA. CDR3 DNA sequence: TGTGCCAGCAGCTCCGGGACTAGCGGGAGAGGGGAGCTGTTTTTT. Residues: CASSSGTSGRGELFF. Variable domain in full (rest from reference TRBV7-2 and TRBJ2-2): GAGVSQSPSNKVTEKGKDVELRCDPISGHTALYWYRQSLGQGLEFLIYFQGNSAPDKSGLPSDRFSAERTGGSVSTLTIQRTQQEDSAVYLCASSSGTSGRGELFFGEGSRLTVL.

Regarding this clone: Since a far larger clone is one base different, this is likely a read error. The chain recombines TRBV11-2 with TRBJ2-7, with 9 bases that match TRBD1. CDR1 SGHAT and CDR2 FQNNGV come from the germline V gene. V was pared by 3 bases and J by 3 bases, with 3 bases of the junction left unmatched. CDR3 length: 14 amino acids. CDR3 protein: CASSFPGQGYEQYF. In DNA form, the CDR3 reads TGTGCCAGCAGCTTCCCGGGACAGGGCTACGAGCAGTACTTC.